One and the same sample provided the 3 T cell receptor beta chains below, sequenced in a study of CD4 T cell repertoires in COVID-19. Profiled with immunoSEQ multiplex PCR; TCRdb holds only in-frame clones, not every one. The table shows about 75,000 clones, with roughly 85% occurring only once. The sample here was CD4+ T cells from peripheral blood, taken after recovery from COVID-19. These receptors originate from a human donor who had COVID-19.

This clone was counted a single time. The V call is TRBV19, the J call TRBJ2-1, with no clear D. With 7 bases removed from V and 1 base from J, the gap between germline ends came to 8 bases. The CDR3 contains 13 residues. Germline V gene sequence: CDR1 LNHDA, CDR2 SQIVND (reference sequence). In DNA form, the CDR3 reads TGTGCCAGTAACGCTGGGTCCTACAATGAGCAGTTCTTC. The encoded protein is CASNAGSYNEQFF.

The V call is TRBV20-1, the J call TRBJ1-2; unclear D gene. Trimming removed 7 bases at V and 1 base at J, with 7 bases between. Per the germline V gene, CDR1 is DFQATT and CDR2 is SNEGSKA (reference sequence). The CDR3 is 11 amino acids. The CDR3 region has the DNA TGCAGTGTGGCGCTTAACTATGGCTACACCTTC. It codes for CSVALNYGYTF.

This clone turned up a few times. The rearrangement joins TRBV3-1 (or the pseudogene TRBV3-2) to TRBJ2-6, with D possibly TRBD1 on 5 matching bases. The V gene's germline CDR1 is LGHDT and CDR2 YNNKEL (reference sequence). The germline V and J ends were trimmed by 0 bases and 4 bases, with 13 bases remaining between them. The length of the CDR3 is 17 residues. The CDR3 bases are TGTGCCAGCAGCCAAGATGGTAAGGGGCAGGGGGCCAACGTCCTGACTTTC. It specifies CASSQDGKGQGANVLTF.